One and the same sample provided the 27 T cell receptor beta chains below, sequenced in a study of T cell responses to AZD1222 COVID-19 vaccine. The data were produced by immunoSEQ multiplex PCR, yet TCRdb's version contains in-frame clones alone and is incomplete. The sample has 150,000 to 200,000 clones; 90% to 95% are singletons. The sequences come from peripheral blood, collected 28 days after the second AZD1222 dose. The receptor set was obtained from an adult who received the AZD1222 COVID-19 vaccine.

This chain joins TRBV15 and TRBJ2-7, with D possibly being TRBD1 or TRBD2 (5 bases each). From germline, CDR1 is LNHNV and CDR2 YYDKDF (reference sequence). V gave up 3 bases and J gave up 3 bases, with 15 bases separating them. This CDR3 comprises 15 residues. As DNA, the CDR3 is TGTGCCACCAGCAGGGATTCCGGGACGGTCTACGAGCAGTACTTC. It translates to CATSRDSGTVYEQYF. Combining the CDR3 with reference TRBV15 and TRBJ2-7 gives the whole variable domain DAMVIQNPRYQVTQFGKPVTLSCSQTLNHNVMYWYQQKSSQAPKLLFHYYDKDFNNEADTPDNFQSRRPNTSFCFLDIRSPGLGDTAMYLCATSRDSGTVYEQYFGPGTRLTVT.

V and J are TRBV11-3 and TRBJ2-1; D uncertain. Germline CDR1 SGHNT, CDR2 YENEEA. This CDR3 is 13 amino acids long. Trimming left V 1 base short and J 6 bases short, with 7 bases between. CDR3 sequence (DNA): TGTGCCAGCAGCTTAGTTAGTGGCAATGAGCAGTTCTTC. It encodes CASSLVSGNEQFF.

This clone was counted once. This rearrangement joins TRBV19 to TRBJ1-2; 12 nucleotides line up with TRBD1. This CDR3 has 15 residues. Germline lookup yields CDR1 LNHDA and CDR2 SQIVND (reference sequence). Trimming cost V 5 bases and J 8 bases; bases outside gene matches: 9. In DNA form, the CDR3 reads TGTGCCAGTAGTTCTCGACCGGGACAGGGGGCGGGCTACACCTTC. This gives the protein CASSSRPGQGAGYTF.

This chain connects TRBV15 to TRBJ2-3, with 12 positions matching TRBD2. This CDR3 region has 16 residues. Germline V gives CDR1 LNHNV, CDR2 YYDKDF (reference sequence). Germline trimming cut 4 bases from V and 2 bases from J; bases unmatched to any gene: 4. The CDR3 loop reads CATSTWTSGATDTQYF. DNA for the CDR3: TGTGCCACCAGCACATGGACTAGCGGGGCCACAGATACGCAGTATTTT.

The V and J genes are TRBV4-2 and TRBJ1-4; D uncertain. V gave up 1 base and J gave up 0 bases, with 6 bases separating them. The germline V gene has CDR1 LGHNA and CDR2 YNFKEQ. This CDR3 has 15 residues. CDR3 DNA: TGTGCCAGCAGCCAAGCTGGGGCAACTAATGAAAAACTGTTTTTT. Its protein product is CASSQAGATNEKLFF.

V is TRBV10-3 and J is TRBJ2-7, with 7 bases aligning to TRBD1. This CDR3 region has 12 residues. The germline gives CDR1 ENHRY, CDR2 SYGVKD. V shed 10 bases and J 5 bases; nucleotides not matched to a gene: 8. This CDR3 is CATTGWEDEQYF. DNA for the CDR3: TGTGCCACGACAGGGTGGGAAGACGAGCAGTACTTC.

The rearrangement joins TRBV27 to TRBJ2-7; D may be TRBD1 or TRBD2 (6 bases each). Trimming pared 1 base from V and 5 bases from J, leaving 12 bases between. CDR1 and CDR2 (germline): MNHEY, SMNVEV (reference sequence). The CDR3 is made up of 14 amino acids. The CDR3: CASSLWGAQNEQYF. The DNA for the CDR3 is TGTGCCAGCAGTTTATGGGGGGCGCAGAACGAGCAGTACTTC.

The chain uses TRBV28 and TRBJ2-3; 10 positions match TRBD2. The germline V gene has CDR1 MDHEN and CDR2 SYDVKM. After removal of 6 bases from V and 9 bases from J, the junction contained 12 bases not matched to a gene. The CDR3 runs 15 residues. CDR3 sequence reads: CASRAGLAVGVTQYF. The CDR3 DNA is TGTGCCAGCAGAGCCGGACTAGCGGTGGGTGTAACGCAGTATTTT. The variable domain in full, completed from reference TRBV28 and TRBJ2-3, reads DVKVTQSSRYLVKRTGEKVFLECVQDMDHENMFWYRQDPGLGLRLIYFSYDVKMKEKGDIPEGYSVSREKKERFSLILESASTNQTSMYLCASRAGLAVGVTQYFGPGTRLTVL.

In regard to this clone: Mismatch with germline at one junction end may stem from a read error. The chain couples TRBV10-1 to TRBJ2-2; 11 bases agree with TRBD1. Germline CDR1 is WNHNN and CDR2 is SYGVQD (reference sequence). This CDR3 region has 14 residues. CDR3 protein: CASSGQGAGGELFF. The CDR3 bases are TGCGCTAGCAGCGGACAGGGGGCCGGCGGGGAGCTGTTTTTT.

This clone was counted once. The rearrangement joins TRBV19 to TRBJ2-5; D uncertain. Germline V gives CDR1 LNHDA, CDR2 SQIVND (reference sequence). V lost 3 bases to trimming and J lost 3 bases, with 11 bases between them. This CDR3 is 14 amino acids long. CDR3 region: CASSIIAQEETQYF. CDR3 coding DNA: TGTGCCAGTAGTATCATCGCCCAGGAAGAGACCCAGTACTTC.

This chain joins TRBV19 and TRBJ1-1; TRBD1 agrees at 8 bases. Germline lookup yields CDR1 LNHDA and CDR2 SQIVND (reference sequence). The CDR3 runs to 15 residues. J gave up 1 base and V 6 bases, and 7 bases lay outside the gene matches. As DNA, the CDR3 is TGTGCCAGTAGAACCTCCGGGACAGGGAACACTGAAGCTTTCTTT. Its protein product is CASRTSGTGNTEAFF.

The rearrangement uses TRBV3-1 (or the pseudogene TRBV3-2) and TRBJ2-1, with TRBD2 identical over 12 bases. Germline CDR1 and CDR2: LGHDT and YNNKEL (reference sequence). J gave up 2 bases and V 8 bases, and 4 bases lay outside the gene matches. The CDR3 totals 15 residues. The CDR3 reads CASGASGGAYNEQFF. CDR3 DNA: TGTGCCAGCGGGGCTAGCGGGGGGGCCTACAATGAGCAGTTCTTC.

V usage is TRBV4-3 and J usage is TRBJ1-4; possible D gene TRBD1, 5 bases. The CDR3 is 16 residues long. Germline V gene lookup returns CDR1 LGHNA and CDR2 YSLEER. The germline V and J ends were trimmed by 0 bases and 0 bases, with 8 bases remaining between them. The CDR3 loop reads CASSQEGVSTNEKLFF. The CDR3 nucleotides read TGCGCCAGCAGCCAAGAGGGGGTTTCAACTAATGAAAAACTGTTTTTT.

The rearrangement uses TRBV6-6 and TRBJ1-3; TRBD1 agrees at 9 bases. The trim removed 2 bases at V and 4 bases at J, leaving 6 bases unmatched. Germline CDR1 and CDR2: MNHNY and SVGAGI (reference sequence). CDR3 length: 16 amino acids. CDR3 sequence: CASSYGQGPPGNTIYF. The CDR3 DNA follows: TGTGCCAGCAGTTACGGACAGGGGCCCCCCGGAAACACCATATATTTT.

The CDR3 spells CASITSGVTGELFF. CDR3 DNA sequence: TGTGCCAGTATCACTAGCGGTGTCACCGGGGAGCTGTTTTTT. V is TRBV19 and J is TRBJ2-2, with 8 bases lining up with TRBD2. The CDR3 totals 14 residues. Trimming removed 7 bases from V and 4 bases from J; junction bases left unmatched: 5. The germline gives CDR1 LNHDA, CDR2 SQIVND (reference sequence).

This rearrangement joins TRBV6-5 to TRBJ1-1, with D hard to call. V was trimmed by 8 bases and J by 4 bases, leaving 17 bases between them. CDR3 size: 14 residues. Germline-derived CDR1 and CDR2 are MNHEY and SVGAGI. CDR3 amino acids: CASHSGQFGTEAFF. The CDR3 DNA sequence: TGTGCCAGCCACAGCGGGCAGTTCGGCACTGAAGCTTTCTTT.

The genes are TRBV28 and TRBJ1-4; D unresolved. This CDR3 spans 12 amino acids. The V gene's germline CDR1 is MDHEN and CDR2 SYDVKM. The V end was cut by 2 bases, the J end by 6 bases, with 4 bases between. In DNA form, the CDR3 reads TGTGCCAGCAGTTTACTTCATGAAAAACTGTTTTTT. Translation gives CASSLLHEKLFF.

J is TRBJ2-5 and V is TRBV28; 13 bases are shared with TRBD2. Trimming took 5 bases from V and 5 from J; bases not matched to a gene: 11. The CDR3 contains 17 residues. Germline lookup yields CDR1 MDHEN and CDR2 SYDVKM. The CDR3 sequence: CASSALAGGPLRETQYF. CDR3 bases: TGTGCCAGCAGTGCACTAGCGGGAGGGCCCTTGAGGGAGACCCAGTACTTC.

CDR3 protein: CASSVGGPGLDGYTF. The DNA for the CDR3 is TGTGCCAGCAGCGTAGGTGGACCTGGCTTGGATGGCTACACCTTC. The rearrangement uses TRBV9 and TRBJ1-2, with D unresolved. Germline lookup yields CDR1 SGDLS and CDR2 YYNGEE. CDR3 length: 15 residues. Trimming cost V 0 bases and J 6 bases, with 15 bases left between them.

As DNA, the CDR3 is TGTGCCAGCAGCATAGGGCCTAGGGATACGCAGTATTTT. As protein: CASSIGPRDTQYF. The rearrangement joins TRBV7-3 to TRBJ2-3, with D hard to call. The CDR3 totals 13 residues. Per the germline V gene, CDR1 is SGHTA and CDR2 is FQGTGA. Trimming left V 5 bases short and J 6 bases short, with 12 bases between.

The chain recombines TRBV2 with TRBJ1-6; D is possibly TRBD1 (6 bases). The CDR3 has 15 amino acids. The germline V and J ends were trimmed by 7 bases and 3 bases, with 13 bases remaining between them. Germline V CDR1 and CDR2: SNHLY, FYNNEI. The CDR3 DNA follows: TGTGCCAGCAACCGGGACAACCTCTATAATTCACCCCTCCACTTT. Its translation is CASNRDNLYNSPLHF.

The chain recombines TRBV7-2 with TRBJ2-7, with 10 positions matching TRBD1. This CDR3 contains 14 residues. V lost 6 bases and J lost 5; bases outside the gene matches: 7. CDR1 is SGHTA, CDR2 FQGNSA, per germline. The CDR3 region has the DNA TGTGCCAGCAGTTACGGGACAGGGGACCACGAGCAGTACTTC. This translates into CASSYGTGDHEQYF.

The chain couples TRBV27 to TRBJ1-2; TRBD1 aligns across 7 bases. CDR3 length equals 16 residues. The germline V gene has CDR1 MNHEY and CDR2 SMNVEV (reference sequence). After removal of 0 bases from V and 4 bases from J, the junction contained 8 bases not matched to a gene. The CDR3 region has the DNA TGTGCCAGCAGTTTATCGGAGGGGGCGAGGAGCTATGGCTACACCTTC. This codes for CASSLSEGARSYGYTF.

The chain has TRBV19 and TRBJ1-1; maybe TRBD1 (5 bases). V lost 6 bases, J lost 5 bases, and 13 bases lay in between. Per the germline V gene, CDR1 is LNHDA and CDR2 is SQIVND (reference sequence). The CDR3 totals 13 residues. CDR3 sequence: CASRGLGVTEAFF. DNA of the CDR3: TGTGCCAGTAGGGGGCTTGGGGTAACTGAAGCTTTCTTT.

The V call is TRBV5-4, the J call TRBJ1-1; tentative D call: TRBD1 (5 bases). Trimming shortened V by 4 bases and J by 4 bases, and 17 bases separated the two germline ends. Germline V gene sequence: CDR1 SGHNT, CDR2 YYREEE (reference sequence). This CDR3 has 15 residues. The CDR3 sequence: CASSTPEGGGTEAFF. As DNA, the CDR3 is TGTGCCAGCAGCACCCCTGAGGGTGGGGGCACTGAAGCTTTCTTT.

The rearrangement links TRBV5-5 to TRBJ2-7, with 7 bases that match TRBD1. Per the germline V gene, CDR1 is SGHKS and CDR2 is YYEKEE (reference sequence). The CDR3 loop spans 16 amino acids. The V segment lost 5 bases and the J segment 7 bases; nucleotides outside the gene matches: 18. CDR3 sequence reads: CASRDNTGTVFGEQYF. For the CDR3, the DNA is TGTGCCAGCAGAGACAATACCGGGACAGTATTTGGTGAGCAGTACTTC.

The chain employs TRBV19 and TRBJ2-4; no clear D. Germline V gene lookup returns CDR1 LNHDA and CDR2 SQIVND (reference sequence). Trimming took 0 bases from V and 0 from J, leaving 9 bases between them. This CDR3 spans 16 amino acids. CDR3 loop: CASSIDSAIAKNIQYF. CDR3 nucleotide sequence: TGTGCCAGTAGTATAGATTCAGCAATAGCCAAAAACATTCAGTACTTC.